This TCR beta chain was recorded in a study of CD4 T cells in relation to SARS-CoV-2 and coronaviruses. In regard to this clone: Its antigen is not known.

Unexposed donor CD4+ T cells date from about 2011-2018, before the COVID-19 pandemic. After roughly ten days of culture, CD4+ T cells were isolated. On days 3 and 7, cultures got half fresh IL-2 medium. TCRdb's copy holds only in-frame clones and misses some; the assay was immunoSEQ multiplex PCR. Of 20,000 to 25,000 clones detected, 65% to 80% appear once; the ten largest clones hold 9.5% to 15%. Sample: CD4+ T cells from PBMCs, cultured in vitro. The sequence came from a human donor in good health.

CDR3 in amino acids: CASLPYGENTEAFF. CDR3 nucleotides: TGTGCCAGCCTTCCTTACGGGGAGAACACTGAAGCTTTCTTT. This rearrangement joins TRBV25-1 to TRBJ1-1, with D hard to call. The V gene's germline CDR1 is MGHDK and CDR2 SYGVNS. The V gene lost 8 bases and the J gene lost 1 base, with 14 bases spanning the gap. The CDR3 extends over 14 amino acids.